This T cell receptor (beta chain) was captured by sequencing in a study of T cell repertoires in cytomegalovirus infection (dated by TCRdb to between 2018 and 2020). About the investigation overall: Because public TCR beta signatures pointed to carriage of CMV infection together with the matching HLA type, the HLA type of each donor mattered for the analysis.

CDR1 and CDR2 (ENHRY, SYGVKD) derive from the germline V gene. The germline V and J ends show losses of 6 bases and 5 bases respectively, and no gene match explains 11 bases of the junction. The CDR3 runs 15 residues from the cysteine to the phenylalanine. The entry retains the CDR3 DNA only, 45 bases that are in frame from base 1. Sequencing was carried out with an Illumina HiSeq 1500. The public reads were reanalyzed by TCRdb: fastp trimming at Q25, MiXCR alignment, in-frame beta chains only. Merged by CDR3 protein, the rows form single entries marked with the most common genes and DNA. This sample has fewer than 85,000 distinct CDR3 sequences in its table, and just under 4% of those were observed once. The ten largest make up 22% of the sample. This clonotype was counted between two and nine times. Its antigen is unknown. Per-base quality was not reported, and no clone a single base away is much larger than it.

Broader findings and caveats from the paper: In both this cohort and an independent cohort of 352 donors, the cumulative frequency of public TCR beta family members distinguished carriers of CMV infection plus the relevant HLA type. In the ex vivo response, HLA-C-restricted CMV-specific TCR beta clonotypes were dominant, and in two of eight donors the single most frequent clonotype came from this HLA-C-restricted group.

The sequence was obtained from a human donor in good health (CMV status not recorded). Some clones in this sample may be carry-over from other donors' samples. Sequenced: PBMCs. The rearranged chain carries TRBV10-3 and TRBJ2-5; 8 middle bases align to TRBD2. The CDR3 region has the sequence CAISMAGGPGETQYF. The nucleotide sequence reads as follows: TGTGCCATCAGCATGGCGGGGGGCCCCGGGGAGACCCAGTACTTC.